Below, one TCR beta chain is given with its context. The antigen this receptor binds is unknown. The input lacks base qualities; no much larger clone sits a single base away. From the cysteine through the phenylalanine, the CDR3 covers 17 amino acids. Only CDR3 DNA is held: 51 bases, read in frame from base 1. Sequences SGHNT (CDR1) and YENEEA (CDR2) are obtained from the germline V gene. V lost 4 bases and J lost 3 bases, and the count of bases not matched to a germline gene is 12. This sample is part of a study of blood T cell repertoires in COVID-19 (dated by TCRdb to about 2020). In the study overall: The collaborator samples originated in the United States, Italy and Spain and spanned the acute and convalescent phases of COVID-19. The dataset comprised deeply sampled blood TCRbeta repertoires from subjects exposed to, actively infected with, or recovered from COVID-19. Where HLA class I and class II types were available, the types were taken from metadata supplied by the sample provider, not from assay-based typing. The material from the prospective study consisted of cDNA or gDNA derived from T cells, B-cell-depleted T cells, or PBMCs. The samples were drawn from the first 160 participants of the ongoing ImmuneRACE study and from under 1,500 subjects provided by 6 global collaborators. The repertoires were released in a freely available public database intended as a resource for research on the immune response to SARS-CoV-2. Sample metadata almost always included a de-identified subject ID, COVID-19 status, age in years and sex.

The immunoSEQ Assay, a bias-controlled multiplex PCR, was used to amplify TCRbeta CDR3 regions from genomic DNA. The paper's processing steps were these. Within the assay, amplification of reference gene primers was used to estimate how many nucleated cells each sample contained. Sequence reads were collapsed and filtered to measure the absolute abundance of every unique TCRbeta CDR3 rearrangement. For each sample, productive Simpson clonality was calculated by taking the square root of Simpson's diversity index across productive rearrangements. Not all clones reach the TCRdb copy of this immuneACCESS table, which keeps in-frame sequences only. Checked studies attribute under half of the gap to unresolved V genes and leave the rest unexplained. V and J calls and clone size are given by that table; D and trimming were obtained from the DNA. Recorded for this sample are under 85,000 clones; approximately 80% of them occurred a single time. The ten largest clones represent over 8.5% of the sample.

Broader findings and caveats from the paper: The quantity of clinical and demographic metadata differed by source and by participant and was supplied without curation.

Collaborating institutions collected whole blood in K2EDTA tubes following their own protocols. For TCRbeta analysis, collaborators shipped samples in one of three forms: frozen whole blood, isolated PBMCs, or DNA extracted from either of those sample types. This receptor was taken from a man in his fifties with acute or convalescent COVID-19. This receptor chain uses TRBV11-3 and TRBJ1-1; TRBD1 agrees with 9 junctional bases. Sequencing input: peripheral blood. The CDR3 protein is CASSSQTDRGGHTEAFF. The nucleotide sequence reads TGTGCCAGCAGCTCCCAAACGGACAGGGGAGGACACACTGAAGCTTTCTTT.